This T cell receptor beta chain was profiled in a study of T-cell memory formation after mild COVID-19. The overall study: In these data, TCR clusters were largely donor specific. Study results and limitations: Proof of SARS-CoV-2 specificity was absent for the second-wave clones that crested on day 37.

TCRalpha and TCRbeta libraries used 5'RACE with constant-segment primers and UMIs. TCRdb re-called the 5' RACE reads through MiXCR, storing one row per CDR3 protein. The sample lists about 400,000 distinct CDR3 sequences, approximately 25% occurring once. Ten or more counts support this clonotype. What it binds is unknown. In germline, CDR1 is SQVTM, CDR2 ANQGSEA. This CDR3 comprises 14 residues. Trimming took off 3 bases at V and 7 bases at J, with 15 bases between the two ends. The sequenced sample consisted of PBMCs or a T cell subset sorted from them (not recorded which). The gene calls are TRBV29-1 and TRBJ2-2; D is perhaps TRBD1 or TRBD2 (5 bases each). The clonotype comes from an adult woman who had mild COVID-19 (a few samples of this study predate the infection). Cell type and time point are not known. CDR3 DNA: TGCAGCGTTGATTGGGACGGTGCAGGCGGGGAGCTGTTTTTT. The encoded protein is CSVDWDGAGGELFF.